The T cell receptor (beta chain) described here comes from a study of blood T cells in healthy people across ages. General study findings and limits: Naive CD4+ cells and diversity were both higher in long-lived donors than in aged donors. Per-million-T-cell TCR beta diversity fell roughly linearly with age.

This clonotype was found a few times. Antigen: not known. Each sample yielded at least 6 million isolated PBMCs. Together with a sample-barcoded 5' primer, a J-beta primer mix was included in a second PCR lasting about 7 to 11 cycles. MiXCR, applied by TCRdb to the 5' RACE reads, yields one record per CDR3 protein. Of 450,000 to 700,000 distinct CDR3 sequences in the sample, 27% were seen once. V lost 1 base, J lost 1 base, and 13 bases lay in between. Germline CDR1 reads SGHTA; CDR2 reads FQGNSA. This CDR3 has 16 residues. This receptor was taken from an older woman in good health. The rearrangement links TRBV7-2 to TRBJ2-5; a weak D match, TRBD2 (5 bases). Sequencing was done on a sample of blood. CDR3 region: CASSLDPRTAQETQYF. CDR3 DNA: TGTGCCAGCAGCTTAGATCCGAGGACTGCCCAAGAGACCCAGTACTTC.